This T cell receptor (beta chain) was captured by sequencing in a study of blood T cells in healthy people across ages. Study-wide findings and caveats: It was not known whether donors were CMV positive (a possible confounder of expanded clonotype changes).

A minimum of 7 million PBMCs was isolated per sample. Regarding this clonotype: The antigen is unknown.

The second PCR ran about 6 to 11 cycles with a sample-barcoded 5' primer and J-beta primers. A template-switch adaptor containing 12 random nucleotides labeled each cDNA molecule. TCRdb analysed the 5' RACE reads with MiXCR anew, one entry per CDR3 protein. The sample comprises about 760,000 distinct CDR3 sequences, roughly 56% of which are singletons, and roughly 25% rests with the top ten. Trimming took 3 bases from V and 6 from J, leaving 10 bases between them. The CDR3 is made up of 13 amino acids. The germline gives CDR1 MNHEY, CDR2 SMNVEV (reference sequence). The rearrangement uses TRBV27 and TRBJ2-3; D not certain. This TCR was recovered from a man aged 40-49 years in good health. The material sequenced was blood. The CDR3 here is CASSFSLMDTQYF. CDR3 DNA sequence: TGTGCCAGCAGTTTTTCTTTGATGGATACGCAGTATTTT.